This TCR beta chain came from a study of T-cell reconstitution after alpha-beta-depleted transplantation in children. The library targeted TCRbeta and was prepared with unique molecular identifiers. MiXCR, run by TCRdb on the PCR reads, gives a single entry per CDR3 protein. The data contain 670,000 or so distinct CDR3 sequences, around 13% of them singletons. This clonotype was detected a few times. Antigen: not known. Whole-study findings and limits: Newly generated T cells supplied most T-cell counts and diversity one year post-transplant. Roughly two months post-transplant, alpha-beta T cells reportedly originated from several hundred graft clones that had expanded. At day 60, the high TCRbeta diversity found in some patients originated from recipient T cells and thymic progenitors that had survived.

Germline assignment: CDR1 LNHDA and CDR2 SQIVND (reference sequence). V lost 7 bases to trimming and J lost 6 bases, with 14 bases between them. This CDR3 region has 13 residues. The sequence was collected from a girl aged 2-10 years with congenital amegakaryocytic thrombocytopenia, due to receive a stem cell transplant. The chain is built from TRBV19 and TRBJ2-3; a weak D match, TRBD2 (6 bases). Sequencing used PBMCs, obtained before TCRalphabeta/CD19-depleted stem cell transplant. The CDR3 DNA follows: TGTGCCAGTAACTCCGGGAGAGAGGATACGCAGTATTTT. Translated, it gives CASNSGREDTQYF.